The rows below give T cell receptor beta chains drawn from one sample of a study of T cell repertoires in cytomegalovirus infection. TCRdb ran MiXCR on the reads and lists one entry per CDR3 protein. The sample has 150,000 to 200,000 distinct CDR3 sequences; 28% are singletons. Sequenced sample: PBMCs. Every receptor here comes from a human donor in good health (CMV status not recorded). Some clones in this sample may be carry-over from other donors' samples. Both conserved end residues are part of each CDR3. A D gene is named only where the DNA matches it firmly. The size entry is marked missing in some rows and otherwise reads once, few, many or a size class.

CASSTGHALREQYF	TGCGCCAGCAGCACCGGACACGCACTACGAGAGCAGTACTTC	NA	NA	TRBV5-1	TRBJ2-7
CASSLRRLAGPSYNEQFF	TGTGCCAGCAGCTTAAGGAGGCTAGCGGGGCCCTCCTACAATGAGCAGTTCTTC	NA	TRBD2	TRBV11-3	TRBJ2-1
CASSLESRWSSYNEQFF	TGTGCCAGCAGCTTGGAGTCTCGATGGAGCTCCTACAATGAGCAGTTCTTC	many	NA	TRBV7-8	TRBJ2-1
CASSGGSAQPQHF	TGTGCCAGCAGTGGGGGGTCGGCTCAGCCCCAGCATTTT	NA	NA	TRBV12-3/TRBV12-4	TRBJ1-5
CASGQAALNGYTF	TGTGCCAGCGGCCAAGCGGCATTGAATGGCTACACCTTC	few	NA	TRBV6-2/TRBV6-3	TRBJ1-2
CSTRGTPEYGYTF	TGCAGTACTCGGGGGACACCAGAATATGGCTACACCTTC	NA	NA	TRBV20-1	TRBJ1-2
CASSSFQRADTQYF	TGTGCCAGCAGTTCCTTTCAGCGGGCAGATACGCAGTATTTT	few	NA	TRBV6-2/TRBV6-3	TRBJ2-3
CASSQEAISYNEQFF	TGTGCCAGCAGCCAGGAGGCCATCTCCTACAATGAGCAGTTCTTC	NA	NA	TRBV7-2	TRBJ2-1
CASSARYNSPLHF	TGTGCCAGCAGTGCCCGATATAATTCACCCCTCCACTTT	NA	NA	TRBV6-2/TRBV6-3	TRBJ1-6
CASGLDRGHRGEAFF	TGTGCTAGTGGTTTGGACAGGGGGCATAGGGGTGAAGCTTTCTTT	NA	TRBD1	TRBV12-5	TRBJ1-1
CASSLTLTEAFF	TGTGCCAGCAGCCTAACCTTAACAGAAGCTTTCTTT	NA	NA	TRBV7-2	TRBJ1-1
CAISEHSPNSPLHF	TGTGCCATCAGTGAGCACAGCCCTAATTCACCCCTCCACTTT	NA	NA	TRBV10-3	TRBJ1-6
CARNNETEAFF	TGTGCCCGGAATAATGAGACTGAAGCTTTCTTT	NA	NA	TRBV6-2/TRBV6-3	TRBJ1-1
CASSYDRVPQETQYF	TGTGCCAGCAGCTATGACAGGGTTCCGCAAGAGACCCAGTACTTC	NA	TRBD1	TRBV5-5	TRBJ2-5
CASRSDNEKLFF	TGTGCCAGCAGATCAGATAATGAAAAACTGTTTTTT	few	NA	TRBV2	TRBJ1-4
CASSGQGEGHEQYF	TGTGCCAGCAGTGGTCAGGGAGAGGGGCACGAGCAGTACTTC	NA	NA	TRBV25-1	TRBJ2-7
CASSPNTGVYEQYF	TGTGCCAGCTCACCTAATACAGGGGTTTACGAGCAGTACTTC	NA	TRBD1	TRBV18	TRBJ2-7
CASSLDGGFNQPQHF	TGTGCCAGCAGTTTAGACGGGGGGTTCAATCAGCCCCAGCATTTT	NA	NA	TRBV12-3/TRBV12-4	TRBJ1-5
CASSYGGGSYEQYF	TGTGCCAGCAGTTACGGTGGGGGGTCCTACGAGCAGTACTTC	few	NA	TRBV6-8	TRBJ2-7
CASSPGWGRQPQHF	TGTGCCAGCAGCCCGGGGTGGGGCCGACAGCCCCAGCATTTT	few	NA	TRBV9	TRBJ1-5
CASSLGGHGELFF	TGTGCCAGCAGCTTGGGGGGGCACGGGGAGCTGTTTTTT	few	NA	TRBV11-2	TRBJ2-2
CSARSGGYNEKLFF	TGCAGTGCTAGATCGGGGGGCTATAATGAAAAACTGTTTTTT	NA	NA	TRBV20-1	TRBJ1-4
CASSISGGREQFF	TGTGCCAGTAGTATTAGCGGGGGGAGAGAGCAGTTCTTC	NA	TRBD2	TRBV19	TRBJ2-1
CSVGGPGPGEGEKLFF	TGCAGTGTAGGAGGACCCGGGCCGGGGGAAGGTGAAAAACTGTTTTTT	NA	NA	TRBV29-1	TRBJ1-4
CASSVDRAGNYGYTF	TGTGCCAGCAGTGTGGACAGGGCGGGTAACTATGGCTACACCTTC	NA	TRBD1	TRBV25-1	TRBJ1-2
CASSYEGRGGVLF	TGTGCCAGCAGTTACGAGGGTAGGGGGGGGGTGCTCTTC	NA	NA	TRBV6-2/TRBV6-3	TRBJ2-1
CASSPHPGPTEGTQYF	TGTGCCAGCAGCCCCCACCCGGGCCCCACAGAAGGTACGCAGTATTTT	few	NA	TRBV9	TRBJ2-3
CASSEGGQLNTEAFF	TGTGCCAGCAGTGAAGGGGGACAGTTGAACACTGAAGCTTTCTTT	few	TRBD1	TRBV2	TRBJ1-1
CASSARDRAYEQYF	TGTGCCAGCAGCGCCCGGGACAGGGCCTACGAGCAGTACTTC	NA	TRBD1	TRBV5-4	TRBJ2-7
CASSPDSGANVLTF	TGTGCCAGCAGCCCCGACTCTGGGGCCAACGTCCTGACTTTC	NA	NA	TRBV5-6	TRBJ2-6
CATSRDRGGTAEAFF	TGTGCCACCAGCAGAGATAGAGGAGGGACAGCCGAAGCTTTCTTT	once	TRBD1	TRBV15	TRBJ1-1
CASTLPGQGNSNEQYF	TGTGCCAGCACCCTACCGGGACAGGGAAATTCGAACGAGCAGTACTTC	many	TRBD1	TRBV12-3/TRBV12-4	TRBJ2-7